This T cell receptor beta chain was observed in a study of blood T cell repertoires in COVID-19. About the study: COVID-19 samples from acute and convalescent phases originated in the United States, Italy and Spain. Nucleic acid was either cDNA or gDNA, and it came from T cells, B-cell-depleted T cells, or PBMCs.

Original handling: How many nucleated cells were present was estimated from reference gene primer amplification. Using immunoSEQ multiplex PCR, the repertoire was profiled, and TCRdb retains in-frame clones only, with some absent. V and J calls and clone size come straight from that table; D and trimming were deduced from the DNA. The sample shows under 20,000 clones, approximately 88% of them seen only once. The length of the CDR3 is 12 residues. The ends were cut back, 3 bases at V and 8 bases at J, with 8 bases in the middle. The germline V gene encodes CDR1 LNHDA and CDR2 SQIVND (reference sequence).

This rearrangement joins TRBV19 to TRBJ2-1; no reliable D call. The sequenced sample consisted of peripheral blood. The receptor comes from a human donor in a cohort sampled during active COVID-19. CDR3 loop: CASSISVDEQFF. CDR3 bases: TGTGCCAGTAGTATCTCGGTCGATGAGCAGTTCTTC. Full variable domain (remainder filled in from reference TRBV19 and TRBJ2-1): DGGITQSPKYLFRKEGQNVTLSCEQNLNHDAMYWYRQDPGQGLRLIYYSQIVNDFQKGDIAEGYSVSREKKESFPLTVTSAQKNPTAFYLCASSISVDEQFFGPGTRLTVL.